A selection of T cell receptor beta chains follows, all from one sample in a study of T cells after yellow fever vaccination. TCRdb reprocessed the 5' RACE reads via MiXCR and lists one record per CDR3 protein. The data contain a few hundred thousand distinct CDR3 sequences, more than 6.5% of them singletons. The starting material was CD4+ T cells sorted from PBMCs, obtained on the day of the yellow fever booster vaccination. The receptors derive from a man younger than 40 who received the YFV17D yellow fever vaccine. Both conserved end residues are part of each CDR3. A D gene is named only where the DNA matches it firmly. Some rows mark clone size as missing; the rest say once, few, many or name a class of expanded clone.

-	few	TRBJ1-1	TRBV30	CAWSEMPRGLGEAFF	TGTGCCTGGAGTGAGATGCCCAGGGGCTTGGGTGAAGCTTTCTTT
-	-	TRBJ2-5	TRBV6-2/TRBV6-3	CASSRGEIETQYF	TGTGCCAGCTCTAGGGGAGAAATTGAGACCCAGTACTTC
-	many	TRBJ1-1	TRBV7-2	CASSVADLNTEAFF	TGTGCCAGCAGCGTCGCAGACCTGAACACTGAAGCTTTCTTT
TRBD1	many	TRBJ2-3	TRBV7-9	CASSKRQGADTQYF	TGTGCCAGCAGCAAACGACAGGGGGCAGATACGCAGTATTTT
-	-	TRBJ2-7	TRBV19	CASIPWASYEQYF	TGTGCCAGTATTCCCTGGGCGTCCTACGAGCAGTACTTC
-	few	TRBJ1-5	TRBV30	CAWSSGANSNQPQHF	TGTGCCTGGAGTAGCGGGGCTAACAGCAATCAGCCCCAGCATTTT
-	medium-sized	TRBJ2-1	TRBV20-1	CSAEGFGRFNEQFF	TGCAGTGCTGAAGGATTTGGACGATTCAATGAGCAGTTCTTC
TRBD1	-	TRBJ2-7	TRBV20-1	CSAQGQGSYEQYF	TGCAGTGCTCAGGGACAGGGTTCCTACGAGCAGTACTTC
-	-	TRBJ2-1	TRBV7-2	CASSPAPGLSNEQFF	TGTGCCAGCAGCCCGGCCCCAGGGCTCAGCAATGAGCAGTTCTTC
TRBD2	many	TRBJ2-1	TRBV11-2	CASSLTSGSGYEQFF	TGTGCCAGCAGCTTAACTAGCGGGAGTGGGTATGAGCAGTTCTTC
-	many	TRBJ2-3	TRBV7-2	CASSPLTHTQYF	TGTGCCAGCAGCCCCCTGACTCATACGCAGTATTTT
-	many	TRBJ1-2	TRBV7-9	CASSSESHYTF	TGTGCCAGCAGCTCGGAGAGCCACTACACCTTC
-	few	TRBJ1-5	TRBV27	CASSLGTLQPQHF	TGTGCCAGCAGTTTGGGGACTCTTCAGCCCCAGCATTTT
TRBD1	many	TRBJ2-4	TRBV29-1	CSVAGTANIQYF	TGCAGCGTGGCCGGGACAGCAAACATTCAGTACTTC
-	many	TRBJ1-6	TRBV20-1	CSARDTGRGGNSPLHF	TGCAGTGCTAGAGACACCGGCAGGGGCGGAAATTCACCCCTCCACTTT
TRBD1	-	TRBJ2-7	TRBV4-3	CASTPGTGDTYEQYF	TGCGCCAGCACCCCAGGGACAGGGGACACCTACGAGCAGTACTTC
-	-	TRBJ1-2	TRBV7-2	CASSPTGSHGYTF	TGTGCCAGCAGCCCCACGGGGTCCCATGGCTACACCTTC
-	-	TRBJ2-7	TRBV20-1	CSAKRYSSYEQYF	TGCAGTGCGAAGCGTTACTCGTCCTACGAGCAGTACTTC
TRBD2	few	TRBJ2-5	TRBV5-1	CASQAGLAGVLETQYF	TGCGCCAGCCAGGCTGGACTAGCGGGAGTCTTAGAGACCCAGTACTTC
-	many	TRBJ2-2	TRBV11-2	CASSLTGEGTGELFF	TGTGCCAGCAGCTTGACAGGGGAGGGCACCGGGGAGCTGTTTTTT
TRBD2	-	TRBJ2-1	TRBV5-6	CASSHGLANYNEQFF	TGTGCCAGCAGCCACGGACTAGCGAACTACAATGAGCAGTTCTTC
TRBD1	-	TRBJ2-3	TRBV6-5	CASSYPGTGGGDTQYF	TGTGCCAGCAGTTATCCCGGGACAGGAGGAGGAGATACGCAGTATTTT
-	many	TRBJ1-1	TRBV12-3/TRBV12-4	CASSDTGRRGGPFF	TGTGCCAGCAGCGATACGGGGCGTCGGGGAGGGCCTTTCTTT
-	few	TRBJ2-1	TRBV30	CAWKTQAGGGNEQFF	TGTGCCTGGAAGACCCAGGCTGGGGGCGGCAATGAGCAGTTCTTC
TRBD1	few	TRBJ2-1	TRBV7-2	CASSRDRGSYNEQFF	TGTGCCAGCAGCAGAGACAGGGGGAGCTACAATGAGCAGTTCTTC
-	many	TRBJ2-3	TRBV7-9	CASSQRTFTDTQYF	TGTGCCAGCAGCCAACGGACCTTCACAGATACGCAGTATTTT
TRBD2	-	TRBJ2-7	TRBV7-9	CASSPSRLAGAYEQYF	TGTGCCAGCAGCCCAAGCCGACTAGCGGGAGCCTACGAGCAGTACTTC
-	-	TRBJ1-5	TRBV6-2/TRBV6-3	CASSYSRLPWPQHF	TGTGCCAGCAGTTACTCGAGGCTTCCGTGGCCCCAGCATTTT
-	many	TRBJ2-3	TRBV7-2	CASSQDRTDTQYF	TGTGCCAGCAGCCAAGACAGGACAGATACGCAGTATTTT
-	few	TRBJ2-7	TRBV7-8	CASSLVSGTGTHEQYF	TGTGCCAGCAGCTTAGTTTCCGGGACCGGGACCCACGAGCAGTACTTC
-	-	TRBJ1-4	TRBV12-3/TRBV12-4	CASSLQRGSTNEKLFF	TGTGCCAGCAGTTTGCAGCGGGGGTCAACTAATGAAAAACTGTTTTTT
-	many	TRBJ2-1	TRBV25-1	CASSESRGPPYNEQFF	TGTGCCAGCAGTGAATCACGGGGTCCACCCTACAATGAGCAGTTCTTC
-	many	TRBJ2-7	TRBV20-1	CSAGLAYYEQYF	TGCAGTGCTGGGCTAGCGTACTACGAGCAGTACTTC
-	few	TRBJ2-7	TRBV30	CACQTRASYEQYF	TGTGCCTGCCAGACTAGGGCCTCCTACGAGCAGTACTTC
-	-	TRBJ1-5	TRBV12-3/TRBV12-4	CASTLTGLTQPQHF	TGTGCCAGCACCTTAACGGGGCTCACTCAGCCCCAGCATTTT
-	-	TRBJ2-7	TRBV7-8	CASSSLNEQYF	TGTGCCAGCAGCTCCCTAAACGAGCAGTACTTC
TRBD2	few	TRBJ2-2	TRBV4-1	CASSQGGLAGVGTGELFF	TGCGCCAGCAGCCAAGGAGGACTAGCGGGAGTGGGCACCGGGGAGCTGTTTTTT
-	many	TRBJ1-3	TRBV9	CASSGGMNTIYF	TGTGCCAGCAGCGGGGGTATGAACACCATATATTTT
TRBD1	few	TRBJ2-7	TRBV12-3/TRBV12-4	CASSFRTGGAGYEQYF	TGTGCCAGCAGTTTTAGGACAGGGGGCGCTGGTTACGAGCAGTACTTC
TRBD2	many	TRBJ2-7	TRBV6-1	CASSAVRENEQYF	TGTGCCAGCAGTGCGGTGCGGGAGAACGAGCAGTACTTC
-	-	TRBJ2-3	TRBV5-1	CASSFEGDGTDTQYF	TGCGCCAGCAGCTTCGAGGGAGATGGCACAGATACGCAGTATTTT
-	many	TRBJ2-3	TRBV5-1	CASSDPGTDTQYF	TGCGCCAGCAGCGATCCGGGGACAGATACGCAGTATTTT
-	many	TRBJ2-1	TRBV12-3/TRBV12-4	CASTLGDGYNEQFF	TGTGCCAGCACTTTAGGCGACGGGTACAATGAGCAGTTCTTC
TRBD2	few	TRBJ2-7	TRBV12-3/TRBV12-4	CASSLGGRPVYEQYF	TGTGCCAGCAGTTTAGGCGGGAGACCTGTATACGAGCAGTACTTC
TRBD2	-	TRBJ2-7	TRBV13	CASSPRGGGSYEQYF	TGTGCCAGCAGCCCACGGGGCGGGGGCTCCTACGAGCAGTACTTC
TRBD1	many	TRBJ2-7	TRBV6-1	CASRRGTGDYEQYF	TGTGCCAGCAGGAGGGGGACAGGGGATTACGAGCAGTACTTC